This T cell receptor (beta chain) was sequenced during a study of blood T cells in healthy people across ages. Findings and caveats of the study: Unsorted PBMC input precluded a conclusive naive versus antigen-experienced comparison.

With respect to this clonotype: Antigen specificity is unknown.

The authors ran a second PCR of about 6 to 11 cycles using a sample-barcoded 5' primer and a J-beta primer mix. Every single cDNA molecule received a tag from a template-switch adaptor with 12 random nucleotides. TCRdb called the 5' RACE reads again in MiXCR, with one record for every CDR3 protein. The table records about 720,000 distinct CDR3 sequences, 20% to 25% of them present only once. Unmatched junction bases numbered 11, after V lost 4 bases and J lost 6 bases. The CDR3 has 15 residues. In germline, CDR1 is SGHRS, CDR2 YFSETQ. The sample was also reused in another study, on T cells of mothers and their children.

Material for sequencing was blood. The source of this sequence is a boy younger than 18 in good health. The gene calls are TRBV5-1 and TRBJ1-1; 8 bases agree with TRBD1. This CDR3 reads CASSMSGGSTAEAFF. DNA for the CDR3: TGCGCCAGCAGCATGTCAGGGGGCTCTACCGCTGAAGCTTTCTTT.